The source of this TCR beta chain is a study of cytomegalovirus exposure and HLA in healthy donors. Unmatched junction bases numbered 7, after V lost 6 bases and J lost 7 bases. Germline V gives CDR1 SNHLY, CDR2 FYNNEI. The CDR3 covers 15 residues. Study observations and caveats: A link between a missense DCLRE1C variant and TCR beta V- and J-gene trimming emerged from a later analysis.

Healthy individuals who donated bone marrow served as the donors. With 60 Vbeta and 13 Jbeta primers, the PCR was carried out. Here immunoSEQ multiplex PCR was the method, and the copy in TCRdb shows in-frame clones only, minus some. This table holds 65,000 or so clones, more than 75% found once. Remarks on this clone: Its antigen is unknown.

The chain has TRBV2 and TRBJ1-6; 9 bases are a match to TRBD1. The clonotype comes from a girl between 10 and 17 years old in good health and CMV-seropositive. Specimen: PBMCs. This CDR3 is CASRRTGAGNSPLHF. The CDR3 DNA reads TGTGCCAGCAGACGGACAGGGGCGGGGAATTCACCCCTCCACTTT.